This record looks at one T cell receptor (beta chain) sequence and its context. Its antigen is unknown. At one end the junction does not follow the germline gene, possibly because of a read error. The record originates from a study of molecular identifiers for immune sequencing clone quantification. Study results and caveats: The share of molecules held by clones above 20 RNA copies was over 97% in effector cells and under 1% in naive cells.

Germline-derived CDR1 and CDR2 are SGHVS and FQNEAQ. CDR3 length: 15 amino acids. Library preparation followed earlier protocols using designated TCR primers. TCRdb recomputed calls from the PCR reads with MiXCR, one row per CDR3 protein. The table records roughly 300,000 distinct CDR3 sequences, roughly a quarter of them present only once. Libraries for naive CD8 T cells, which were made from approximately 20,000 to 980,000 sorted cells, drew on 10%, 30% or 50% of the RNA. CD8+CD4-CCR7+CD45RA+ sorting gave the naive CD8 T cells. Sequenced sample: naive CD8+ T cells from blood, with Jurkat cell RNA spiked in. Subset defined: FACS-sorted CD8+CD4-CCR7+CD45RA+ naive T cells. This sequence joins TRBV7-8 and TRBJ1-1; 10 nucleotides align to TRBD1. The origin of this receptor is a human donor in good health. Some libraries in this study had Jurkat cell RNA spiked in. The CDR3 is CASSLDETGGTEALF. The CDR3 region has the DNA TGTGCCAGCAGCTTGGATGAGACAGGGGGCACTGAAGCTCTCTTT. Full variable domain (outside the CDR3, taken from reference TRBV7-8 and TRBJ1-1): GAGVSQSPRYKVAKRGQDVALRCDPISGHVSLFWYQQALGQGPEFLTYFQNEAQLDKSGLPSDRFFAERPEGSVSTLKIQRTQQEDSAVYLCASSLDETGGTEALFGQGTRLTVV.